The present entry profiles one TCR beta chain with its context. Its antigen is currently unknown. Germline and genes here are mouse. Other nucleotide sequences from this sample produce the same CDR3. Investigators isolated RNA and reverse transcribed it into cDNA to act as the sequencing template. This table comes from immunoSEQ multiplex PCR, and its TCRdb copy is limited to in-frame clones, with some not included. This sample has roughly 260,000 clones, each found more than once. This record comes from a study of CD8+ T cells in alopecia areata. Study in general: Donor skin was harvested from roughly 6-13-month-old C3H/HeJ mice with spontaneous alopecia and grafted onto roughly 6-10-week-old female C3H/HeJ recipients.

General study findings and limits: Normal-skin resident alphabeta T cells also appear among scalp sample sequences. Scalp lesions, especially in alopecia totalis/universalis, had higher clonality than normal scalp.

Pooled cutaneous lymph node cells were sorted using CD4, CD8alpha, NKG2D, NKG2ACE and other markers. Material: CD4+ T cells sorted from a lymph node. The sequence was collected from a C3H/HeJ mouse with alopecia areata. Mice of this strain are of MHC haplotype H2-k.

CDR3 in amino acids: CASSQDRNYAEQFF. Incomplete CDR3 DNA: TGTGCCAGCAGCCAAGACAGGAACTATGCT. J is TRBJ2-1 and V is TRBV5; no clear D. The DNA ends 4 residues before the CDR3 does, and the rest of the CDR3 is filled in from the germline J gene. The CDR3 extends over 14 amino acids. The germline V gene encodes CDR1 LGHNA and CDR2 YNLKQL (reference sequence). Trimming cost V 0 bases and J 1 base, with 4 bases left between them.